This T cell receptor beta chain was profiled in a study of long-term antiretroviral therapy in people with HIV. This CDR3 is built from 20 residues. The germline V gene encodes CDR1 LGHNT and CDR2 FRNRAP. Unmatched junction bases numbered 13, after V lost 2 bases and J lost 0 bases. Sequencing used immunoSEQ v3.0 at survey level. Produced via immunoSEQ multiplex PCR; TCRdb's table is partial and in-frame only. The sample includes 25,000 to 35,000 clones, more than 85% of them seen just once. This rearrangement joins TRBV12-5 to TRBJ2-6; 7 nucleotides match TRBD1. This TCR came from a man between 50 and 59 years old with HIV. Sequenced material: unsorted PBMCs, taken about 5 years before starting antiretroviral therapy. DNA for the CDR3: TGTGCTAGTGGTTTGATCTTTCCGGGACAGCGAGACTCTGGGGCCAACGTCCTGACTTTC. Protein product: CASGLIFPGQRDSGANVLTF. Looking up the rest from reference TRBV12-5 and TRBJ2-6 gives the full variable domain: DARVTQTPRHKVTEMGQEVTMRCQPILGHNTVFWYRQTMMQGLELLAYFRNRAPLDDSGMPKDRFSAEMPDATLATLKIQPSEPRDSAVYFCASGLIFPGQRDSGANVLTFGAGSRLTVL.